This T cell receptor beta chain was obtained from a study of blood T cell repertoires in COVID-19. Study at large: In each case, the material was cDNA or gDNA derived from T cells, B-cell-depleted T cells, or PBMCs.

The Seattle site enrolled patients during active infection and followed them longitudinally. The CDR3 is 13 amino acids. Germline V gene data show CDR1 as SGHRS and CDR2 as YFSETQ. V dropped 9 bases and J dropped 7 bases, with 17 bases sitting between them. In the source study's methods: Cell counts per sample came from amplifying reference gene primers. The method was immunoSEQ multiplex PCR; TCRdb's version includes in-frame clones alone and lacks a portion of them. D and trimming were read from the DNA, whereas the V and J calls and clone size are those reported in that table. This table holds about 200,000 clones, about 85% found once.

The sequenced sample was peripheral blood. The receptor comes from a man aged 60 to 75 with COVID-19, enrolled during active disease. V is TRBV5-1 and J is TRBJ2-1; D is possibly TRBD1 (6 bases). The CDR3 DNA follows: TGCGCCACCGGAGCAGGGGCGAGGAATGAGCAGTTCTTC. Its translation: CATGAGARNEQFF.